The rows below give T cell receptor beta chains drawn from one sample of a study of glioma-infiltrating T cells after dendritic cell vaccination. The protocol was immunoSEQ multiplex PCR, while the TCRdb copy is restricted to in-frame clones and leaves out a portion. The sample shows roughly 98,000 clones, 86% of them seen only once. This specimen consisted of blood, obtained before dendritic cell vaccination. These receptors originate from a human donor with glioblastoma. CDR3s include the opening cysteine and the closing phenylalanine or tryptophan. The D gene is left open where the match is weak. Clone size, where shown, is once, few, many, or a class for clones that have expanded.

D: .; size: .; J: TRBJ2-5; V: TRBV6-5; DNA: TGTGCCAGCAGACCCCCCGGGCGGGGCGAGACCCAGTACTTC; CDR3: CASRPPGRGETQYF
D: TRBD1; size: .; J: TRBJ1-3; V: TRBV15; DNA: TGTGCCACCAGCAGAGATCGACAGGGGGCTGGAAACACCATATATTTT; CDR3: CATSRDRQGAGNTIYF
D: .; size: few; J: TRBJ2-7; V: TRBV29-1; DNA: TGCAGCGTTGGGGAGACTGACTGGGCTTCCTACGAGCAGTACTTC; CDR3: CSVGETDWASYEQYF
D: TRBD2; size: .; J: TRBJ2-1; V: TRBV7-3; DNA: TGTGCCAGCAGCTCCCCGGGACTAGCGACCCCGGATGAGCAGTTCTTC; CDR3: CASSSPGLATPDEQFF
D: TRBD1; size: .; J: TRBJ2-1; V: TRBV27; DNA: TGTGCCAGCAGCGGACAGGGGTTTTATGAGCAGTTCTTC; CDR3: CASSGQGFYEQFF
D: TRBD1; size: few; J: TRBJ1-2; V: TRBV7-9; DNA: TGTGCCAGCAGCTTAGCCGGGACAGATCACTCTAACTATGGCTACACCTTC; CDR3: CASSLAGTDHSNYGYTF
D: TRBD2; size: once; J: TRBJ2-7; V: TRBV6-5; DNA: TGTGCCAGCAGTTGGACTAGCGGGAACTACGAGCAGTACTTC; CDR3: CASSWTSGNYEQYF
D: TRBD1; size: .; J: TRBJ1-2; V: TRBV6-5; DNA: TGTGCCAGCAGTCAAAGGACAGGGGGAGTTGGAGGCTACACCTTC; CDR3: CASSQRTGGVGGYTF
D: TRBD2; size: .; J: TRBJ2-1; V: TRBV27; DNA: TGTGCCAGCAACCCACCTAGCGGGGCCTACAATGAGCAGTTCTTC; CDR3: CASNPPSGAYNEQFF
D: TRBD1; size: .; J: TRBJ1-6; V: TRBV19; DNA: TGTGCCAGTAGTATTACAGGGGGCGCCCATTCACCCCTCCACTTT; CDR3: CASSITGGAHSPLHF
D: TRBD1; size: .; J: TRBJ2-2; V: TRBV13; DNA: TGTGCCAGCAGCTTATCCCTCAAGGGGGCCAGGGACCTGAACACCGGGGAGCTGTTTTTT; CDR3: CASSLSLKGARDLNTGELFF
D: TRBD1; size: .; J: TRBJ1-5; V: TRBV6-5; DNA: TGTGCCAGCAGTTACGACGCGACAGGGCAGCCCCAGCATTTT; CDR3: CASSYDATGQPQHF
D: .; size: .; J: TRBJ2-7; V: TRBV29-1; DNA: TGCAGCGTAATAGGCGGGGAGGGGGGGTACTACGAGCAGTACTTC; CDR3: CSVIGGEGGYYEQYF
D: TRBD1; size: once; J: TRBJ2-7; V: TRBV10-3; DNA: TGTGCCATCAGTGAGTCTGGGGACAGGTACTACGAGCAGTACTTC; CDR3: CAISESGDRYYEQYF
D: .; size: .; J: TRBJ1-2; V: TRBV2; DNA: TGTGCCAGCAGTGAAGGACTAGCGGGGGCGGCCTATGGCTACACCTTC; CDR3: CASSEGLAGAAYGYTF
D: .; size: once; J: TRBJ1-3; V: TRBV7-2; DNA: TGTGCCAGCAGCTTACGCCGGGACACGTCTGGAAACACCATATATTTT; CDR3: CASSLRRDTSGNTIYF
D: TRBD1; size: .; J: TRBJ1-1; V: TRBV20-1; DNA: TGCAGTGTGGAGGGGGCGCAAGCTTTCTTT; CDR3: CSVEGAQAFF
D: .; size: .; J: TRBJ2-2; V: TRBV19; DNA: TGTGCCAGTAGTATGGCTAGAGCGAACACCGGGGAGCTGTTTTTT; CDR3: CASSMARANTGELFF